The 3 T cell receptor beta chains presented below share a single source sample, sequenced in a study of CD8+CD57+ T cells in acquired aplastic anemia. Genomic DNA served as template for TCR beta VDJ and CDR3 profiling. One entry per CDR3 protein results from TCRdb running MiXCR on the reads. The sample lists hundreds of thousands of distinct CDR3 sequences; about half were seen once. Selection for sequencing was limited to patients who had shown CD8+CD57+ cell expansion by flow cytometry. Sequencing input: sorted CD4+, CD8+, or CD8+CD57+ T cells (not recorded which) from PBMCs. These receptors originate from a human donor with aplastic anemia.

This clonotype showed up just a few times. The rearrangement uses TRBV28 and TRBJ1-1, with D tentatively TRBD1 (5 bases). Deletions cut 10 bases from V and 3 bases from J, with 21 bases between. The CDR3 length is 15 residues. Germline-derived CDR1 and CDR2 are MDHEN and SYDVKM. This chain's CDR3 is CATAPGGWLDTEAFF. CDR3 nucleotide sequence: TGTGCCACCGCCCCCGGGGGATGGTTAGACACTGAAGCTTTCTTT.

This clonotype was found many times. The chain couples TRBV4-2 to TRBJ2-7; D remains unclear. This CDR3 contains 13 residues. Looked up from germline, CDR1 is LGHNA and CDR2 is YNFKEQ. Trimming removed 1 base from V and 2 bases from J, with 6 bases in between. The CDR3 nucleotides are TGTGCCAGCAGCCAAGTCGAGGCCTACGAGCAGTACTTC. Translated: CASSQVEAYEQYF.

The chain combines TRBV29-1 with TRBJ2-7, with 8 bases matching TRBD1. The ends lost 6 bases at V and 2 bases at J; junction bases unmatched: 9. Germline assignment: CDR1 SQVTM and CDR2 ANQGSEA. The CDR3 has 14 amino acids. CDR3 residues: CSVAPDREPYEQYF. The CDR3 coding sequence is TGCAGCGTCGCCCCGGACAGGGAGCCCTACGAGCAGTACTTC.